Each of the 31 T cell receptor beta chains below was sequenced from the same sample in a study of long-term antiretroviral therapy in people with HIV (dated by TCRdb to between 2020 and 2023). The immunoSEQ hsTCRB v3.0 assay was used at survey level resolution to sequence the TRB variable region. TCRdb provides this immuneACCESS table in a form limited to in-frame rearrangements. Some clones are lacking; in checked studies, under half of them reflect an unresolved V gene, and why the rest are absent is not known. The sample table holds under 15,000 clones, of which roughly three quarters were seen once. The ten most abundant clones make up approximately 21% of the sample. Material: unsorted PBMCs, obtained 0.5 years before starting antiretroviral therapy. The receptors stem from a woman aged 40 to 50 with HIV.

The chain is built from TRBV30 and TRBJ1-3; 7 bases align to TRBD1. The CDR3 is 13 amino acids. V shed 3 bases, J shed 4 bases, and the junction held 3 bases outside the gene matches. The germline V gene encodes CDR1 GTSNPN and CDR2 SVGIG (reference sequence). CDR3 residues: CAWSGTAGNTIYF. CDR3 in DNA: TGTGCCTGGAGCGGGACAGCGGGAAACACCATATATTTT. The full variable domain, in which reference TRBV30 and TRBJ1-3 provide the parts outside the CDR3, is SQTIHQWPATLVQPVGSPLSLECTVEGTSNPNLYWYRQAAGRGLQLLFYSVGIGQISSEVPQNLSASRPQDRQFILSSKKLLLSDSGFYLCAWSGTAGNTIYFGEGSWLTVV.

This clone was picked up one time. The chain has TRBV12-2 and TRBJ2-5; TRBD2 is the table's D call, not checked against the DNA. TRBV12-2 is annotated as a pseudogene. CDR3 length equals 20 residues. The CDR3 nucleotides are TGTGCAAGTCGCTTAGCACTGACGGGACTAGCGGGAGGGCCCCGGGAGACCCAGTACTTC. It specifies CASRLALTGLAGGPRETQYF.

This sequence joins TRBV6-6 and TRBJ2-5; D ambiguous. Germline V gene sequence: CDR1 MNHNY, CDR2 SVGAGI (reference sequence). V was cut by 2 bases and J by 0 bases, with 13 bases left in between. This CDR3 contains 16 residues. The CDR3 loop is CASSYNPRSYQETQYF. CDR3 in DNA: TGTGCCAGCAGTTACAACCCGCGTTCGTACCAAGAGACCCAGTACTTC.

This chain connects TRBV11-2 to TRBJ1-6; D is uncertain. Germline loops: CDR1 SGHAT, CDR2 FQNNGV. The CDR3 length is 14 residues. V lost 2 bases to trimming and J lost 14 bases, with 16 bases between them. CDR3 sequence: CASSLKRGPTTLHF. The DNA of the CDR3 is TGTGCCAGCAGCTTAAAGAGAGGTCCAACAACCCTCCACTTT.

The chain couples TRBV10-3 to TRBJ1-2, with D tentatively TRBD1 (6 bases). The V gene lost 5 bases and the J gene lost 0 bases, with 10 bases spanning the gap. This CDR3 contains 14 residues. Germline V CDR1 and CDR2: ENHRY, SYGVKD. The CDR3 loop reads CAISLDSANYGYTF. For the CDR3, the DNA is TGTGCCATCAGTCTGGACAGTGCTAACTATGGCTACACCTTC.

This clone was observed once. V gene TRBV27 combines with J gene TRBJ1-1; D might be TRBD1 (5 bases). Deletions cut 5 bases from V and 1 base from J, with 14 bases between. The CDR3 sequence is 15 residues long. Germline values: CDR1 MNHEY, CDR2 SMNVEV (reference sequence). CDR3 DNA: TGTGCCAGCAGTCCCCTGGGGGTTTGGAACACTGAAGCTTTCTTT. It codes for CASSPLGVWNTEAFF.

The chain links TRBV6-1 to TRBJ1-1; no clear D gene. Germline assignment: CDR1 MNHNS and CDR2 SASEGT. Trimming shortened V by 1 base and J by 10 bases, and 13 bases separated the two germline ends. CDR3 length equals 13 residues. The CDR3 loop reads CASSEDSRLGAFF. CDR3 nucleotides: TGTGCCAGCAGTGAAGACAGTCGGCTAGGAGCTTTCTTT.

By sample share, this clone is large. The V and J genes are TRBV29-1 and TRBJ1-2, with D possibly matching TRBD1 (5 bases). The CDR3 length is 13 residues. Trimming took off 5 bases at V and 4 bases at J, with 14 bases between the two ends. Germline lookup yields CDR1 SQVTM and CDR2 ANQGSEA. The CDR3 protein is CSVTGAEAYGYTF. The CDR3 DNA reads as TGCAGCGTTACCGGGGCGGAAGCCTATGGCTACACCTTC.

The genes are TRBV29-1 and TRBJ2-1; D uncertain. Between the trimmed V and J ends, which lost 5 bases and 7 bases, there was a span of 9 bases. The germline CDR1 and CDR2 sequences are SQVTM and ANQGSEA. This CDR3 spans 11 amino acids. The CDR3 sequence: CSVSGVNEQFF. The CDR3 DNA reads TGCAGCGTTTCCGGCGTTAATGAGCAGTTCTTC.

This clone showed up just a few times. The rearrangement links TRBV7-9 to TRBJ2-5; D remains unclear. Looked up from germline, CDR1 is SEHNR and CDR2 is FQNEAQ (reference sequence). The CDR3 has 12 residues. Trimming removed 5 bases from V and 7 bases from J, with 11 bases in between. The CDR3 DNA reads TGTGCCAGCAGCCCTACCGGTTGGACCCAGTACTTC. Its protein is CASSPTGWTQYF.

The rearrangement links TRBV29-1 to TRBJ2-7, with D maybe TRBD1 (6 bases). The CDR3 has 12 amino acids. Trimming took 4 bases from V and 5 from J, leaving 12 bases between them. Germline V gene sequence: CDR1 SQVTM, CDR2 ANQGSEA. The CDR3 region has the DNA TGCAGCGTTGCAATCAAGGGGGACGAGCAGTACTTC. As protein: CSVAIKGDEQYF.

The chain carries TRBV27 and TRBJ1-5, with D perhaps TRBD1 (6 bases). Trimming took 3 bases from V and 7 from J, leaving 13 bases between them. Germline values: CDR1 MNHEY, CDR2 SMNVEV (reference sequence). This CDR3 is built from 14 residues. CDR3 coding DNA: TGTGCCAGCAGTTTGGGGGGACAACAGCAGCCCCAGCATTTT. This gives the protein CASSLGGQQQPQHF.

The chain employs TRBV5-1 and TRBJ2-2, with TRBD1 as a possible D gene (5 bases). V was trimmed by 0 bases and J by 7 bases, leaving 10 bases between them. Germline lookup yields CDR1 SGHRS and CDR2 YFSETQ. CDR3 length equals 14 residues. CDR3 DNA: TGCGCCAGCAGCTTGGAGGGGCAGGGCGGGGAGCTGTTTTTT. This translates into CASSLEGQGGELFF.

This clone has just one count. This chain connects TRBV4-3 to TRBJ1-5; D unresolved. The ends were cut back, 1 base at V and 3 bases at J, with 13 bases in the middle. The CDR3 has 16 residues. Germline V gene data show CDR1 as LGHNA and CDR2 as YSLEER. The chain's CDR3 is CASSQVFTASNQPQHF. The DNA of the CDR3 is TGCGCCAGCAGCCAAGTTTTTACGGCTTCCAATCAGCCCCAGCATTTT.

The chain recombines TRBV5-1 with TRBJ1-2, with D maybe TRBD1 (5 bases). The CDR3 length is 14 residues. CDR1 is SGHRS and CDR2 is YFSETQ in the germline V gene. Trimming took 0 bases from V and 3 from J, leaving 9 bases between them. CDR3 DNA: TGCGCCAGCAGCTTGGAGGGGATTGACTATGGCTACACCTTC. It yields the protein CASSLEGIDYGYTF.

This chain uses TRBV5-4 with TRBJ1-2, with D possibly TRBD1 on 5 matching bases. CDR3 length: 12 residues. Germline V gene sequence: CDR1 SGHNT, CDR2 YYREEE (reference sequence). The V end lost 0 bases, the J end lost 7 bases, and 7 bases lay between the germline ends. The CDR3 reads CASSLVGVGYTF. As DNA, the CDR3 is TGTGCCAGCAGCTTGGTGGGGGTTGGCTACACCTTC. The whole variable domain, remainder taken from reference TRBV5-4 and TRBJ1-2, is ETGVTQSPTHLIKTRGQQVTLRCSSQSGHNTVSWYQQALGQGPQFIFQYYREEENGRGNFPPRFSGLQFPNYSSELNVNALELDDSALYLCASSLVGVGYTFGSGTRLTVV.

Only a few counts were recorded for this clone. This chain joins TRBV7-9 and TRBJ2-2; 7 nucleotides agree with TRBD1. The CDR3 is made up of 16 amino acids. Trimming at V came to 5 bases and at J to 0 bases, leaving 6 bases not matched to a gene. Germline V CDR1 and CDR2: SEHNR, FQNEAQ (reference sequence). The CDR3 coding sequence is TGTGCCAGCAGCCCAAGACAGGGTTCGAACACCGGGGAGCTGTTTTTT. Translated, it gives CASSPRQGSNTGELFF.

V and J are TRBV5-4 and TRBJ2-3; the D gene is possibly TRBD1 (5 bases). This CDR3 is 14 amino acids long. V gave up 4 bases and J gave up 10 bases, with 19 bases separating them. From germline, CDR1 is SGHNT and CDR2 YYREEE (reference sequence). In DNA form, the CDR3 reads TGTGCCAGCAGCCTACCTCCGACAGAACTGGCGCAGTATTTT. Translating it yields CASSLPPTELAQYF.

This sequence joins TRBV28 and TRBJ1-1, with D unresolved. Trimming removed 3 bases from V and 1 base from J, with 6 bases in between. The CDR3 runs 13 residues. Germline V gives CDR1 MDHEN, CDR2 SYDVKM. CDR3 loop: CASSLSENTEAFF. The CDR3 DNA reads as TGTGCCAGCAGTTTGTCCGAGAACACTGAAGCTTTCTTT.

The CDR3 loop reads CASSLREGVYNEQFF. CDR3 sequence (DNA): TGTGCCAGCAGCTTAAGGGAGGGTGTCTACAATGAGCAGTTCTTC. This chain joins TRBV7-9 and TRBJ2-1, with TRBD2 identical over 7 bases. V lost 2 bases to trimming and J lost 3 bases; unmatched junction nucleotides: 4. The length of the CDR3 is 15 residues. The germline V gene has CDR1 SEHNR and CDR2 FQNEAQ (reference sequence).

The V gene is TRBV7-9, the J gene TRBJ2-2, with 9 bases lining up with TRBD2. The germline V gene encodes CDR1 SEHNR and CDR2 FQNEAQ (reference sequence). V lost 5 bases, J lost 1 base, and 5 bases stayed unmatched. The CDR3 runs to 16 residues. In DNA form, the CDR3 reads TGTGCCAGCAGCCCCCTGACTAGCGGGAACACCGGGGAGCTGTTTTTT. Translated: CASSPLTSGNTGELFF. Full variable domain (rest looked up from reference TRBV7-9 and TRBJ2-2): DTGVSQNPRHKITKRGQNVTFRCDPISEHNRLYWYRQTLGQGPEFLTYFQNEAQLEKSRLLSDRFSAERPKGSFSTLEIQRTEQGDSAMYLCASSPLTSGNTGELFFGEGSRLTVL.

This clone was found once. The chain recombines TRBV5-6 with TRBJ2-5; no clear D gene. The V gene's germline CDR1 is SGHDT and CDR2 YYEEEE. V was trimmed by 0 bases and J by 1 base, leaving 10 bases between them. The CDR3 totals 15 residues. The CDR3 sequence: CASSLVGIGQETQYF. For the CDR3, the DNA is TGTGCCAGCAGCTTGGTGGGGATCGGCCAAGAGACCCAGTACTTC. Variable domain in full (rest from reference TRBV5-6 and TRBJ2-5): DAGVTQSPTHLIKTRGQQVTLRCSPKSGHDTVSWYQQALGQGPQFIFQYYEEEERQRGNFPDRFSGHQFPNYSSELNVNALLLGDSALYLCASSLVGIGQETQYFGPGTRLLVL.

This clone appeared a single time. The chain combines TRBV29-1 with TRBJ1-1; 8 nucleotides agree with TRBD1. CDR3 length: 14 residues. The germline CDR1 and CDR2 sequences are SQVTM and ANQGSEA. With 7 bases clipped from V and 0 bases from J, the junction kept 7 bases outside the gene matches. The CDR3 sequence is CSGAQGEVNTEAFF. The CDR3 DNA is TGCAGCGGTGCACAGGGGGAGGTGAACACTGAAGCTTTCTTT.

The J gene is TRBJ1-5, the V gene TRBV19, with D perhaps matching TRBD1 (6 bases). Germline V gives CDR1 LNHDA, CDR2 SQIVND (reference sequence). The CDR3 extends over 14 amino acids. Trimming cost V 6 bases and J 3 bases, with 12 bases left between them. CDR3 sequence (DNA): TGTGCCAGTAGACTCGTGGGGGCCAATCAGCCCCAGCATTTT. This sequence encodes CASRLVGANQPQHF. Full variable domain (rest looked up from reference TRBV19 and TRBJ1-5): DGGITQSPKYLFRKEGQNVTLSCEQNLNHDAMYWYRQDPGQGLRLIYYSQIVNDFQKGDIAEGYSVSREKKESFPLTVTSAQKNPTAFYLCASRLVGANQPQHFGDGTRLSIL.

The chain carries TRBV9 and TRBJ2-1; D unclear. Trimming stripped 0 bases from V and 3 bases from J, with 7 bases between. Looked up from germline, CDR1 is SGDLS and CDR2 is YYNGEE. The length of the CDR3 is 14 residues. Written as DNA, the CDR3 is TGTGCCAGCAGCGTAGAACAGTTCTACAATGAGCAGTTCTTC. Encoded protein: CASSVEQFYNEQFF.

The CDR3 spells CASRTQGAGLVHEQYF. In DNA, the CDR3 is TGTGCCAGCAGAACCCAAGGGGCAGGGCTCGTCCACGAGCAGTACTTC. The chain joins TRBV28 to TRBJ2-7; weak D call: TRBD1 (5 bases). CDR1 and CDR2 from the germline V gene are MDHEN and SYDVKM. Trimming took 6 bases from V and 5 from J, leaving 23 bases between them. The CDR3 totals 16 residues. The full variable domain, its missing parts supplied by reference TRBV28 and TRBJ2-7, is DVKVTQSSRYLVKRTGEKVFLECVQDMDHENMFWYRQDPGLGLRLIYFSYDVKMKEKGDIPEGYSVSREKKERFSLILESASTNQTSMYLCASRTQGAGLVHEQYFGPGTRLTVT.

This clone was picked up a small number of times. The CDR3 bases are TGTGCCAGCAGTTTCGGCGCCGATTACGAGCAGTACTTC. Translated, it gives CASSFGADYEQYF. The J gene is TRBJ2-7, the V gene TRBV27, with D unclear. Germline lookup yields CDR1 MNHEY and CDR2 SMNVEV (reference sequence). The V and J ends lost 3 bases and 4 bases respectively, with 10 bases between them. This CDR3 spans 13 amino acids.

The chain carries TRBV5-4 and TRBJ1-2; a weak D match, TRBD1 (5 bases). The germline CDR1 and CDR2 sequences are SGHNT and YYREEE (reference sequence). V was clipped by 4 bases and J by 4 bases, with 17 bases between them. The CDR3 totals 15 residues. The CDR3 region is CASSLSGGAIYGYTF. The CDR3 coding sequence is TGTGCCAGCAGCCTTTCTGGAGGGGCCATCTATGGCTACACCTTC.

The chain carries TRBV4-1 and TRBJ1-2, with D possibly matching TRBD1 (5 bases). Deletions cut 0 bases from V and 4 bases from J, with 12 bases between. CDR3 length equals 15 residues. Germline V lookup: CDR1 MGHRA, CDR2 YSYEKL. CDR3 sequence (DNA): TGCGCCAGCAGCCAAGATCGGGGGGTCGGCTATGGCTACACCTTC. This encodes CASSQDRGVGYGYTF.

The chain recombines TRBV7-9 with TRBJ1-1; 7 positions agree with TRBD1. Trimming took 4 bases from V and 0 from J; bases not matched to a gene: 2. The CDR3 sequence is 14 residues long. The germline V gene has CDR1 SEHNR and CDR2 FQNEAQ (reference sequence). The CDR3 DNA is TGTGCCAGCAGCTCGACAGGGCTGAACACTGAAGCTTTCTTT. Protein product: CASSSTGLNTEAFF.

The CDR3 is CSVVGGYGYTF. DNA for the CDR3: TGCAGCGTTGTGGGAGGGTATGGCTACACCTTC. This rearrangement joins TRBV29-1 to TRBJ1-2, with D uncertain. The CDR3 runs 11 residues. V gave up 4 bases and J gave up 5 bases, with 8 bases separating them. From germline, CDR1 is SQVTM and CDR2 ANQGSEA.